Reported below is one T cell receptor beta chain. Time point of the sample: after neoadjuvant nivolumab, at surgical resection. Patients were newly diagnosed with stage II-IVA oral cavity squamous cell carcinoma without prior systemic or radiation treatment. PBMC libraries mostly used about 500 ng of input genomic DNA, with six replicates per sample. Sequenced by immunoSEQ multiplex PCR; TCRdb stores in-frame clones only, minus some. The data contain tens of thousands of clones, about 88% of them singletons. The data stem from a study of neoadjuvant anti-PD-1 for oral cavity cancer. At the level of the study: Patients without progression received a fourth nivolumab dose around day 43, then surgical resection on days 50-56.

Sequencing was performed on PBMCs, taken after nivolumab (anti-PD-1) treatment. The receptor was isolated from a person aged 35-79 years with oral cavity squamous cell carcinoma.

The DNA for the CDR3 is TGTGCCAGCTCACCGGGCAGGGATGATCAGCCCCAGCATTTT. Its protein is CASSPGRDDQPQHF. The rearrangement links TRBV18 to TRBJ1-5; D is possibly TRBD1 (5 bases). The CDR3 has 14 residues. The V and J ends lost 3 bases and 5 bases respectively, with 11 bases between them. Germline-derived CDR1 and CDR2 are KGHSH and LQKENI. The full variable domain, its missing parts supplied by reference TRBV18 and TRBJ1-5, is NAGVMQNPRHLVRRRGQEARLRCSPMKGHSHVYWYRQLPEEGLKFMVYLQKENIIDESGMPKERFSAEFPKEGPSILRIQQVVRGDSAAYFCASSPGRDDQPQHFGDGTRLSIL.